The clone carrying this T cell receptor (beta chain) appeared once. Unmatched junction bases numbered 6, after V lost 4 bases and J lost 6 bases. The CDR3 is made up of 13 amino acids. Germline CDR1 SQVTM, CDR2 ANQGSEA. The data are from a study of T cell responses to AZD1222 COVID-19 vaccine. TCRdb's copy holds only in-frame clones and misses some; the assay was immunoSEQ multiplex PCR. This table has about 110,000 clones, more than 65% appearing once. The material was peripheral blood, obtained on day 0 of AZD1222 vaccination. The rearrangement links TRBV29-1 to TRBJ2-4, with TRBD1 identical over 7 bases. The TCR was taken from an adult in good health. CDR3 in DNA: TGCAGCGTTGGGGAGACAGGGAGAAACATTCAGTACTTC. Translated, it gives CSVGETGRNIQYF.